The clone carrying this TCR beta chain was observed at least ten times. Its specificity is not known. Genomic DNA yielded TCR beta CDR3, amplified by two-round multiplex PCR. Specific primers for each TRBV and TRBJ gene were what first-round PCR used. TCRdb re-derived calls from the multiplex PCR reads in MiXCR, one entry per CDR3 protein. The sample lists 30,000 to 40,000 distinct CDR3 sequences, less than 40% occurring once. This entry belongs to a study of prognosis after radiotherapy for stage I lung cancer. About the study: Ages of the approximately twelve men and about six women ranged about 50 to 95 years, median approximately 70. Broader study findings: Some patients went on to develop distant metastases. Their Shannon entropy after stereotactic body radiation therapy was lower, and its change from baseline was also lower. Differences in TRBV and TRBJ gene usage were reportedly observed between patients with and without metastases. Unique TCR clone counts were lower following stereotactic body radiation therapy (median 10,088 versus 6,861).

This TCR was recovered from a donor over 45 with non-small cell lung cancer. Sequenced here: PBMCs, sampled before or after stereotactic body radiation therapy (not recorded which).

In DNA form, the CDR3 reads TGTGCCAGCAGCTCTTTGTATGGCTCCTACGAGCAGTACTTC. Protein sequence: CASSSLYGSYEQYF. The J gene is TRBJ2-7, the V gene TRBV11-2; the D is unclear. The V gene's germline CDR1 is SGHAT and CDR2 FQNNGV. Trimming stripped 4 bases from V and 0 bases from J, with 10 bases between. The CDR3 runs 14 residues.